A single sample gave rise to the 12 T cell receptor beta chains below, sequenced in a study of blood T cell repertoires in COVID-19. Repertoires were generated with immunoSEQ multiplex PCR, while TCRdb's copy carries only in-frame clones and drops some. The repertoire has 150,000 or so clones, almost 80% of them found once; the top ten carry about 3.2%. Sequencing used PBMCs or T cells enriched from blood (not recorded which). Source of these receptors: a woman in her forties or fifties who had recovered from COVID-19.

V gene TRBV11-3 combines with J gene TRBJ1-3; no clear D gene. V dropped 0 bases and J dropped 7 bases, with 7 bases sitting between them. Germline V gene lookup returns CDR1 SGHNT and CDR2 YENEEA. CDR3 size: 13 residues. CDR3 in DNA: TGTGCCAGCAGCTTAGACGTCCGGAACACCATATATTTT. It encodes CASSLDVRNTIYF.

The chain employs TRBV18 and TRBJ1-5; perhaps TRBD1 as D (5 bases). Trimming removed 3 bases from V and 7 bases from J, with 19 bases in between. The CDR3 runs to 16 residues. The germline V gene has CDR1 KGHSH and CDR2 LQKENI. Here the CDR3 reads CASSPETGRKEQPQHF. Written as DNA, the CDR3 is TGTGCCAGCTCACCGGAAACAGGCAGAAAAGAGCAGCCCCAGCATTTT.

This rearrangement joins TRBV5-1 to TRBJ1-2; 8 nucleotides line up with TRBD1. V lost 4 bases to trimming and J lost 4 bases; unmatched junction nucleotides: 12. The CDR3 is 16 amino acids. Germline CDR1 is SGHRS and CDR2 is YFSETQ. CDR3 amino acids: CASSPNGQGASYGYTF. For the CDR3, the DNA is TGCGCCAGCAGCCCTAACGGGCAGGGGGCGTCCTATGGCTACACCTTC.

Points on this clone: The sample holds other DNA sequences that translate to the same CDR3. The genes are TRBV5-1 and TRBJ2-3; 8 nucleotides align to TRBD1. This CDR3 region has 15 residues. With V trimmed by 1 base and J by 2 bases, 3 bases remained unmatched. Germline lookup yields CDR1 SGHRS and CDR2 YFSETQ. In nucleotides, the CDR3 is TGCGCCAGCAGCTTGCAGGGGGCGGTCACAGATACGCAGTATTTT. Translated: CASSLQGAVTDTQYF.

The chain employs TRBV24-1 and TRBJ2-2; D gene ambiguous. V dropped 4 bases and J dropped 0 bases, with 5 bases sitting between them. Germline V gives CDR1 KGHDR, CDR2 SFDVKD. There are 14 residues in the CDR3. This chain's CDR3 is CATSDSSNTGELFF. The CDR3, as DNA: TGTGCCACCAGTGACAGTTCGAACACCGGGGAGCTGTTTTTT.

This sequence joins TRBV5-4 and TRBJ1-2; D might be TRBD1 (5 bases). Per germline, CDR1 SGHNT and CDR2 YYREEE (reference sequence). Trimming pared 4 bases from V and 9 bases from J, leaving 13 bases between. The CDR3 covers 12 residues. The CDR3 coding sequence is TGTGCCAGCAGCCGCAGCAGGGATCGCTACACCTTC. It is translated as CASSRSRDRYTF.

The CDR3 spells CATRELDHEAFF. CDR3 sequence (DNA): TGTGCCACAAGGGAGCTTGATCATGAAGCTTTCTTT. The rearrangement joins TRBV10-3 to TRBJ1-1, with D unclear. V lost 10 bases and J 7 bases, leaving 16 bases between the germline ends. Germline CDR1 and CDR2: ENHRY and SYGVKD. The CDR3 has 12 amino acids.

The chain carries TRBV5-5 and TRBJ1-2; perhaps TRBD1 as D (6 bases). This CDR3 region has 13 residues. CDR1 is SGHKS, CDR2 YYEKEE, per germline (reference sequence). Trimming stripped 2 bases from V and 8 bases from J, with 13 bases between. The CDR3 loop reads CASSLLNRGGYTF. The CDR3 DNA sequence: TGTGCCAGCAGCTTACTCAATAGGGGGGGCTACACCTTC.

This chain joins TRBV9 and TRBJ1-2; D might be TRBD1 (5 bases). CDR3 length equals 15 residues. The germline V and J ends were trimmed by 0 bases and 4 bases, with 13 bases remaining between them. In germline, CDR1 is SGDLS, CDR2 YYNGEE. The DNA for the CDR3 is TGTGCCAGCAGCGTAGTGGAGGGGAATGTCTATGGCTACACCTTC. The encoded protein is CASSVVEGNVYGYTF.

This chain links TRBV9 with TRBJ2-3, with TRBD2 identical over 7 bases. CDR3 size: 16 residues. Germline CDR1 is SGDLS and CDR2 is YYNGEE. With 0 bases clipped from V and 4 bases from J, the junction kept 8 bases outside the gene matches. DNA for the CDR3: TGTGCCAGCAGCGTAGAGGAGGGAGGGCCACCAGATACGCAGTATTTT. The encoded protein is CASSVEEGGPPDTQYF.

This clone came up once. The rearrangement links TRBV27 to TRBJ1-5; the match to TRBD1 covers 7 bases. CDR1 and CDR2 (germline): MNHEY, SMNVEV (reference sequence). The V segment lost 5 bases and the J segment 5 bases; nucleotides outside the gene matches: 12. The CDR3 length is 16 residues. The CDR3 protein is CASSTSTGAGYQPQHF. In DNA, the CDR3 is TGTGCCAGCAGTACCAGTACAGGGGCCGGGTATCAGCCCCAGCATTTT.

The rearrangement joins TRBV5-1 to TRBJ2-5; 8 bases are shared with TRBD1. V shed 0 bases, J shed 5 bases, and the junction held 3 bases outside the gene matches. CDR3 length equals 14 residues. Germline V CDR1 and CDR2: SGHRS, YFSETQ. CDR3 amino acids: CASSLGTGMETQYF. The CDR3, as DNA: TGCGCCAGCAGCTTGGGGACAGGGATGGAGACCCAGTACTTC.